This entry features one T cell receptor beta chain sequence. The target of this receptor is not known. Base qualities are missing; no much larger clone stands one base away. The data belong to a study of T cells in Graves' hyperthyroidism and ophthalmopathy (dated by TCRdb to between 2017 and 2020). Background for the entire study: Peripheral blood samples were taken at the time of initial diagnosis, prior to any treatment. The paper reports TCR Vbeta CDR3 sequencing of some 140 peripheral blood samples: under 45 ophthalmopathy, 70 to 85 hyperthyroidism and around 17 progressor patients. An independent validation cohort of 18 to 20 hyperthyroidism patients and about 15 patients who later progressed to ophthalmopathy tested prospective prediction of ophthalmopathy. Thyroid tissue and blood T-cell repertoires from six Graves' hyperthyroidism patients were also compared in the study. Following sampling, methimazole starting at 30 mg daily was given to hyperthyroidism patients, and high-dose intravenous methylprednisolone was given to ophthalmopathy patients. TCR V-J signatures able to tell the groups apart were searched for in a discovery cohort of 90 to 100 patients, of whom more than 40 had Graves' ophthalmopathy and about 60 had stable Graves' hyperthyroidism. The 100 or so discovery patients were divided at random into training and test sets in a 7:3 ratio. Study-level results and caveats: Most expanded thyroid clonotypes (frequency above 0.001) were also detected in blood, a finding suggesting that blood repertoires may reflect thyroid immune responses. In validation, the model predicted progression to ophthalmopathy with approximately 71% sensitivity and 72% to 85% specificity, a median of approximately 6.5 months before onset. Sample size was not statistically predetermined, and investigators were not blinded to group allocation. In cross-validation, a model built on a 13 V-J signature told ophthalmopathy apart from stable hyperthyroidism with under 90% sensitivity and about 81% specificity, and in testing the same model reached 80%/75%.

Inclusive of the bounding cysteine and phenylalanine, the CDR3 is 11 residues long. Only the CDR3 DNA stays, 33 bases, in frame from base 1. V sheds 8 bases and J sheds 8 bases, leaving 12 bases between their ends. CDR1 and CDR2 (MNHEY, SVGAGI) derive from the germline V gene. TCR beta CDR3 regions were amplified from RNA transcripts. For the first round of RT-PCR on the TCR CDR3, the HTBI primer set was used together with the Qiagen OneStep RT-PCR kit. Libraries were constructed in a second round of multiplex PCR, after which size selection and purification were performed. Paired-end sequencing of the libraries was performed with 100 bp reads on an Illumina HiSeq2000. Per the source publication's procedure: SOAPnuke was used to process the raw data, throwing out any read that contained adapters or uncalled bases, had a mean Phred below 15, or lacked an exact constant-primer or identifier match. High-quality paired reads were merged using COPE v1.2.5, and each unique nucleotide sequence was defined as a clonotype. MiTCR v1.1 was used to align clonotypes to the IMGT TRBV, TRBD and TRBJ reference segments. The analysis included only V-J combinations with a frequency above 0.0001, which together covered approximately 99% of the repertoires. The TCS score was defined as F50 (clonal expansion) divided by E x V (chaos), with BLOSUM62-based TCRdist calculated between CDR3 peptides within each V-J. Welch's t-statistics and random forest reduced around 550 V-J features to 13, which were used in a naive Bayes classifier (R e1071). The Morisita-Horn index was used to measure how similar the thyroid and blood repertoires were. TCRdb passed the public sequencing reads through fastp at Q25 and MiXCR, retaining productive beta sequences. Every entry covers one CDR3 protein and lists the most common genes and DNA from its rows. The V and J calls were determined by TCRdb, not by the authors. This sample is represented by 700,000 to 950,000 distinct CDR3 sequences; 35% of them were singletons. In total, the top ten clones hold around 30% of the sample.

Graves' hyperthyroidism was defined as stable when no progression to ophthalmopathy occurred over 18 months of follow-up. Hyperthyroidism patients were newly diagnosed, had a disease duration of under 2 months, and were aged 18 to 65 years. The study excluded patients with uncontrolled infections, other autoimmune diseases, pregnancy or lactation. Diagnoses were based on clinical symptoms, serum thyroxine and TRAb, thyroid ultrasound and orbital computed tomography. PBMCs were isolated from about 9.2 ml of fresh peripheral blood by Ficoll-Paque density gradient centrifugation. Trizol reagent was used to extract total RNA, and RNA quality was then checked on an Agilent 2100 Bioanalyzer.

Sequenced: blood. This TCR was sampled from a middle-aged woman with Graves' hyperthyroidism. The V and J segments used are TRBV6-5 and TRBJ1-1, and TRBD1 may be the D gene, going by 5 matching bases. The DNA is as follows: TGTGCCAGCCGTCCGGGGGGAGAAGCTTTCTTT. Its protein product is CASRPGGEAFF.